This TCR beta chain came from a study of human T cells and chemical hapten exposure. Individual cDNA molecules (in the library) carried attached unique molecular identifiers. Authors' processing steps: Sampled TCR counts reached a median of roughly 100,000 per sample, with values ranging from roughly 20,000 to 700,000. One entry per CDR3 protein results from TCRdb running MiXCR on the RACE reads. The V and J calls follow TCRdb's processing rather than the paper's. The sample includes 70,000 to 95,000 distinct CDR3 sequences, about 9.2% of them seen just once. This clonotype was counted only a few times. Antigen: not known. The CDR3 is made up of 14 amino acids. V dropped 5 bases and J dropped 3; count of bases not matched to a gene: 3. Germline values: CDR1 SEHNR, CDR2 FQNEAQ (reference sequence). Findings and limits, study-wide: No shift was seen in TCRs above 1 in 1000 frequency with DPC sensitization.

Time point noted: healthy volunteer bleed at 6 weeks. The study extracted total RNA from unfractionated whole blood. The sequence was collected from a female donor in good health. Some clones in this sample may be carry-over from other donors' samples. Sequenced input: whole blood. The chain recombines TRBV7-9 with TRBJ1-5, with TRBD1 matching over 8 bases. CDR3 region: CASSVTGDNQPQHF. DNA for the CDR3: TGTGCCAGCAGCGTGACAGGGGACAATCAGCCCCAGCATTTT.